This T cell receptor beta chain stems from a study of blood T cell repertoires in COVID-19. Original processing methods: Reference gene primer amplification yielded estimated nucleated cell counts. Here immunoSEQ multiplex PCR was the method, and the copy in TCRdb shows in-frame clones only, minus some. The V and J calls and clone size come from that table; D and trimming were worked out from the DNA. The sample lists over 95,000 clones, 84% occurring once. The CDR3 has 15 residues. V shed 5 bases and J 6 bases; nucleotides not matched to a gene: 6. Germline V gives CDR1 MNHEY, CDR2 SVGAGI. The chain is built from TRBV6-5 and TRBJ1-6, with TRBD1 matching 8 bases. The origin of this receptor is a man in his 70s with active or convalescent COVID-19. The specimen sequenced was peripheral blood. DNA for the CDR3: TGTGCCAGCAGTACACAGGGGGGTGGTAATTCACCCCTCCACTTT. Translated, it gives CASSTQGGGNSPLHF.